This T cell receptor beta chain was captured in a study of the immune and genomic landscape of osteosarcoma. Study-wide points: A single dominant hyperexpanded clone appeared in about five cases, each with <100 clonotypes.

The post-treatment osteosarcoma tumors were primary, local recurrence or metastasis specimens from poor-prognosis patients. With respect to this clone: No antigen is known for it.

Data came from immunoSEQ multiplex PCR; TCRdb stores just in-frame clones and leaves some out. This table holds approximately 5,500 clones, about three quarters found once. Sequenced sample: osteosarcoma tumor tissue from the lung. The receptor comes from a human donor with osteosarcoma.

The DNA of the CDR3 is TGCGCCAGCAGCCGCCGTCCCGGGACAGGGAACTACGAGCAGTACTTC. Amino acid sequence: CASSRRPGTGNYEQYF. The chain couples TRBV4-1 to TRBJ2-7, with 9 bases fitting TRBD1. V was pared by 4 bases and J by 3 bases, with 10 bases of the junction left unmatched. Germline V gene lookup returns CDR1 MGHRA and CDR2 YSYEKL. The CDR3 runs 16 residues.